What follows describes a single T cell receptor (beta chain). What it binds is unknown. The entry originates in a study of response to subunit inactivated influenza vaccine. TCRdb re-called the RT-PCR reads with MiXCR, one entry per CDR3 protein. Of 400,000 to 650,000 distinct CDR3 sequences in the sample, 7.2% are singletons; the top ten hold around 13%. V gave up 3 bases and J gave up 0 bases, with 14 bases separating them. Germline lookup yields CDR1 DFQATT and CDR2 SNEGSKA (reference sequence). The CDR3 length is 15 residues. Points from the study as a whole: Authors suggested each seasonal influenza vaccination recruits few new T cells.

The starting material was PBMCs from blood, obtained 23 months after vaccination. This clonotype was obtained from a man between 50 and 75 years old who received an inactivated influenza vaccine. The V call is TRBV20-1, the J call TRBJ1-1; D is undetermined. The CDR3 nucleotides read TGCAGTGCTAGTCGCAGCGGAATCATGAACACTGAAGCTTTCTTT. Translating it yields CSASRSGIMNTEAFF.